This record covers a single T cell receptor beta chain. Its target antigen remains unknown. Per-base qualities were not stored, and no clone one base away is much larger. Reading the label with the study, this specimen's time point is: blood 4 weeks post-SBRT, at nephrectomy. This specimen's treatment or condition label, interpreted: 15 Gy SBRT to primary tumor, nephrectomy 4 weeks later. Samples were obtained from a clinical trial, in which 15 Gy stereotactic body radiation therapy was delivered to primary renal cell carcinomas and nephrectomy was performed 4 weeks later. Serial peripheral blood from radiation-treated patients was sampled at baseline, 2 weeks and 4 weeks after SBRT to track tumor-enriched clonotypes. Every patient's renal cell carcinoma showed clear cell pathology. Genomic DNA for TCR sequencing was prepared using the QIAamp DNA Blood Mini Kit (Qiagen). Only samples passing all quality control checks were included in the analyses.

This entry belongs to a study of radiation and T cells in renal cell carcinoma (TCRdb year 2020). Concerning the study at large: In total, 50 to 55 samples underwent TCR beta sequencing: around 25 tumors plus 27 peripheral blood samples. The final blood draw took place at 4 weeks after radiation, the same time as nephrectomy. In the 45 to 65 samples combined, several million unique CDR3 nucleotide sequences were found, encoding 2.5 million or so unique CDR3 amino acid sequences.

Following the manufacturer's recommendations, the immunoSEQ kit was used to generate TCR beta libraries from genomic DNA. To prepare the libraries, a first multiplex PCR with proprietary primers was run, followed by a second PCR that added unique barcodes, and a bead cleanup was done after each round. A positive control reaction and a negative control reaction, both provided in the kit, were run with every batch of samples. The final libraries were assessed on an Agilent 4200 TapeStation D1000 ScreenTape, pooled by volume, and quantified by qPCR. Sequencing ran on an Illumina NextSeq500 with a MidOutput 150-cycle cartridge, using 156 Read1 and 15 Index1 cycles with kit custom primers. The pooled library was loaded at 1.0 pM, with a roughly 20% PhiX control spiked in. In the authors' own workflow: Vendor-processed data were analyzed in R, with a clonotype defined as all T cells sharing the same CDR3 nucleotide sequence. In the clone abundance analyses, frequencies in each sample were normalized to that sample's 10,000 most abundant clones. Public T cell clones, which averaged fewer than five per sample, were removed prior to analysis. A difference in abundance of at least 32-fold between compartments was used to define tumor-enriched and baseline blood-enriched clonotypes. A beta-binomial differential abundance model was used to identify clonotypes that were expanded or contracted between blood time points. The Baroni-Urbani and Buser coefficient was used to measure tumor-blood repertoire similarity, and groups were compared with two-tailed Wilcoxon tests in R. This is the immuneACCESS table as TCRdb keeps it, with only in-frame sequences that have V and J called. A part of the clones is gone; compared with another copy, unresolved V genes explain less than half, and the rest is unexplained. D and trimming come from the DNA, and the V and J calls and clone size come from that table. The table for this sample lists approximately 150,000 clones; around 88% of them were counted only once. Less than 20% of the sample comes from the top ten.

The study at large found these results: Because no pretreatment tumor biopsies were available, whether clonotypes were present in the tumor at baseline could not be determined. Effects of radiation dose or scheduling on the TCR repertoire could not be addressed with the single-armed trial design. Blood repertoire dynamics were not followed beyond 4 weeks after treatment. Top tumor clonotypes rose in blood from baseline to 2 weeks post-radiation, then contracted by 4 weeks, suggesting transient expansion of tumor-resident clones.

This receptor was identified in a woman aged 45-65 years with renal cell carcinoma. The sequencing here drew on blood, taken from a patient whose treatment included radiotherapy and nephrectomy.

The CDR3 corresponds to CASSVGATSWQFF. The DNA sequence is given as TGTGCCAGCAGCGTAGGGGCGACTAGCTGGCAGTTCTTC. Recombination joined TRBV9 with TRBJ2-1; TRBD2 fits 7 bases in the junction. From its cysteine to its phenylalanine, the CDR3 spans 13 amino acids. Only the CDR3 part of the read is kept: 39 bases, read in frame from the first base. Reading the germline V gene gives CDR1 SGDLS and CDR2 YYNGEE. Trimming accounts for 0 bases at V and 12 bases at J, while the number of junction bases matched to no gene is 6.